This TCR beta chain was observed in a study of T cell clonotyping in hematopoietic cell transplantation. Comment on this clone: Its antigen is unidentified.

The study, taken as a whole, reports: At the given depth, recipient repertoires were over 97% de novo clonotypes.

CDR3 length equals 13 residues. V was shortened by 7 bases and J by 7 bases, with 11 bases between the two germline ends. CDR1 and CDR2 (germline): LNHDA, SQIVND (reference sequence). TCRdb's table, derived via immunoSEQ multiplex PCR, lists solely in-frame clones and lacks some. This table holds about 3,500 clones, around three quarters found once. The clonotype originates from a female patient aged 50-59 years who had an allogeneic stem cell transplant from an unrelated donor, so the T cells may come from the graft donor. Some clones in this sample may be carry-over from other donors' samples. The rearrangement links TRBV19 to TRBJ1-6; D remains ambiguous. This specimen consisted of peripheral blood mononuclear cells, obtained at the time of graft-versus-host disease after allogeneic stem cell transplant. This CDR3 reads CASKPPGNSPLHF. The CDR3 region has the DNA TGTGCCAGTAAACCCCCGGGGAATTCACCCCTCCACTTT.